The clone carrying this TCR beta chain was picked up a small number of times. CDR1 is SNHLY and CDR2 is FYNNEI in the germline V gene. CDR3 length equals 15 residues. V was pared by 6 bases and J by 5 bases, with 7 bases of the junction left unmatched. The record originates from a study of blood T cell repertoires in COVID-19. As for the study in general: Material from acute and convalescent COVID-19 was sourced from the United States, Italy and Spain.

Using immunoSEQ multiplex PCR, the repertoire was profiled, and TCRdb retains in-frame clones only, with some absent. In the table there are about 200,000 clones, around 82% of which are singletons. The sequence derives from a woman in her 70s with acute or convalescent COVID-19. The sequencing input was peripheral blood. This chain connects TRBV2 to TRBJ2-5; 12 bases line up with TRBD2. Here the CDR3 reads CASRTMGLAGETQYF. The CDR3 bases are TGTGCCAGCAGAACAATGGGACTAGCGGGTGAGACCCAGTACTTC. The full variable domain, rest sourced from reference TRBV2 and TRBJ2-5, is EPEVTQTPSHQVTQMGQEVILRCVPISNHLYFYWYRQILGQKVEFLVSFYNNEISEKSEIFDDQFSVERPDGSNFTLKIRSTKLEDSAMYFCASRTMGLAGETQYFGPGTRLLVL.